The present TCR beta chain was sequenced within a study of shared clonotypes between healthy human individuals. This table comes from immunoSEQ multiplex PCR, and its TCRdb copy is limited to in-frame clones, with some not included. This sample has more than 2 million clones, with approximately 96% found just once. The germline V gene has CDR1 ENHRY and CDR2 SYGVKD. The CDR3 is 16 amino acids. The V and J ends lost 0 bases and 5 bases respectively, with 17 bases between them. The sequence was obtained from a man between 18 and 35 years old in good health. The specimen sequenced was naive CD4+ T cells sorted from blood. Subset described: CD45RA+ positively selected. This sequence joins TRBV10-3 and TRBJ2-7; D is uncertain. CDR3 sequence reads: CAISESILPRKHEQYF. In nucleotides, the CDR3 is TGTGCCATCAGTGAGTCGATCTTACCAAGAAAGCACGAGCAGTACTTC.